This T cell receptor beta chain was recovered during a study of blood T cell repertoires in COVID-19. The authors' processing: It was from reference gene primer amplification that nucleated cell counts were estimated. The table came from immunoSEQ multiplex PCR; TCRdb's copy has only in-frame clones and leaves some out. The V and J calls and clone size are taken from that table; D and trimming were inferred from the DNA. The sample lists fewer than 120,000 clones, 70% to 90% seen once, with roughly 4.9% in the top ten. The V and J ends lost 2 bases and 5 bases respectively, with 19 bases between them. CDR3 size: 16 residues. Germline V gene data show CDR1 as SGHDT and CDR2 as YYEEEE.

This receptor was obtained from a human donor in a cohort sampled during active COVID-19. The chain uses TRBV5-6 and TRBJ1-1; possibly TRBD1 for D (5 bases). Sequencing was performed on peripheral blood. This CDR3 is CASSLGLGGLRTEAFF. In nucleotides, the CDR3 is TGTGCCAGCAGCTTAGGGTTGGGGGGATTGAGGACTGAAGCTTTCTTT.